The 27 T cell receptor beta chains listed next were all sequenced from one sample in a study of neoadjuvant anti-PD-1 for oral cavity cancer. This table comes from immunoSEQ multiplex PCR, and its TCRdb copy is limited to in-frame clones, with some not included. The table has roughly 60,000 clones, roughly three quarters seen once. The sample here was PBMCs, taken before nivolumab (anti-PD-1) treatment. The receptors were gathered from a person aged 35-79 years with oral cavity squamous cell carcinoma.

This sequence joins TRBV9 and TRBJ2-5; D possibly corresponds to TRBD1 (6 bases). The CDR3 loop spans 14 amino acids. Germline V gene lookup returns CDR1 SGDLS and CDR2 YYNGEE. V lost 4 bases, J lost 0 bases, and 10 bases lay in between. As DNA, the CDR3 is TGTGCCAGCAGCTCCCGACAGGACCAAGAGACCCAGTACTTC. Its protein product is CASSSRQDQETQYF.

This clone was seen a few times. V usage is TRBV2 and J usage is TRBJ1-1; D not resolved. This CDR3 region has 14 residues. Trimming pared 1 base from V and 5 bases from J, leaving 11 bases between. Per the germline V gene, CDR1 is SNHLY and CDR2 is FYNNEI. The CDR3: CASSEDRVSTEAFF. The CDR3 region has the DNA TGTGCCAGCAGTGAAGATCGGGTGTCTACTGAAGCTTTCTTT.

V gene TRBV6-6 combines with J gene TRBJ1-1; D not certain. The CDR3 length is 13 residues. V dropped 5 bases and J dropped 6 bases, with 13 bases sitting between them. Germline V gene sequence: CDR1 MNHNY, CDR2 SVGAGI (reference sequence). The CDR3 DNA reads TGTGCCAGCAGTCTTCATTCTTCACCTGAAGCTTTCTTT. This encodes CASSLHSSPEAFF.

The rearrangement joins TRBV29-1 to TRBJ1-2, with a possible D match to TRBD1 (6 bases). The germline V gene encodes CDR1 SQVTM and CDR2 ANQGSEA. Trimming cost V 1 base and J 7 bases, with 10 bases left between them. CDR3 length: 12 residues. The chain's CDR3 is CSVEGGAPGYTF. The CDR3 DNA sequence: TGCAGCGTTGAAGGGGGGGCGCCTGGCTACACCTTC.

The V call is TRBV5-1, the J call TRBJ1-4, with D hard to call. V was shortened by 0 bases and J by 7 bases, with 13 bases between the two germline ends. Germline V gene sequence: CDR1 SGHRS, CDR2 YFSETQ. The CDR3 length is 15 residues. CDR3 region: CASSLDDSVREKLFF. The CDR3 region has the DNA TGCGCCAGCAGCTTGGATGACTCAGTGCGTGAAAAACTGTTTTTT.

The chain recombines TRBV5-1 with TRBJ1-4; D may be TRBD1 (5 bases). The CDR3 is made up of 15 amino acids. Trimming removed 4 bases from V and 0 bases from J, with 10 bases in between. Looked up from germline, CDR1 is SGHRS and CDR2 is YFSETQ. As DNA, the CDR3 is TGCGCCAGCAGCGGGGGGAGGGCAACTAATGAAAAACTGTTTTTT. Translating it yields CASSGGRATNEKLFF.

The V and J genes are TRBV7-9 and TRBJ2-3; 9 bases align to TRBD2. This CDR3 has 15 residues. CDR1 SEHNR and CDR2 FQNEAQ come from the germline V gene (reference sequence). V lost 5 bases, J lost 0 bases, and 3 bases stayed unmatched. The CDR3 sequence: CASSPSGISTDTQYF. Here the CDR3 DNA reads TGTGCCAGCAGCCCTAGCGGGATAAGCACAGATACGCAGTATTTT.

This chain joins TRBV19 and TRBJ1-2; weak D call: TRBD1 (6 bases). This CDR3 is built from 14 residues. Germline V gives CDR1 LNHDA, CDR2 SQIVND (reference sequence). V dropped 2 bases and J dropped 6 bases, with 13 bases sitting between them. In nucleotides, the CDR3 is TGTGCCAGTAGTATAAATTACAGGGAACATGGCTACACCTTC. This codes for CASSINYREHGYTF.

This clone showed up just once. The J gene is TRBJ1-1, the V gene TRBV27, with TRBD1 matching 9 bases. V trimming: 8 bases; J trimming: 5 bases; junction bases outside the gene matches: 6. Germline V gives CDR1 MNHEY, CDR2 SMNVEV (reference sequence). CDR3 length equals 13 residues. Here the CDR3 reads CASSDRGGTEAFF. The CDR3 DNA reads as TGTGCCAGCTCGGACAGGGGAGGGACTGAAGCTTTCTTT.

The chain uses TRBV6-6 and TRBJ2-1; D gene unclear. Between the trimmed V and J ends, which lost 2 bases and 9 bases, there was a span of 8 bases. In germline, CDR1 is MNHNY, CDR2 SVGAGI (reference sequence). The CDR3 totals 12 residues. In DNA form, the CDR3 reads TGTGCCAGCAGTTACGAGGCTGGTGAGCAGTTCTTC. Amino acids: CASSYEAGEQFF.

The chain has TRBV6-5 and TRBJ1-2; D might be TRBD1 (6 bases). The ends were cut back, 6 bases at V and 4 bases at J, with 12 bases in the middle. The CDR3 sequence is 13 residues long. Germline values: CDR1 MNHEY, CDR2 SVGAGI. The CDR3 reads CASRDSGTYGYTF. The CDR3 DNA follows: TGTGCCAGCAGGGACAGCGGTACCTATGGCTACACCTTC.

This clone appeared once. The rearrangement links TRBV11-2 to TRBJ2-1, with TRBD1 matching over 8 bases. The germline CDR1 and CDR2 sequences are SGHAT and FQNNGV. The CDR3 loop spans 15 amino acids. Germline trimming cut 0 bases from V and 9 bases from J; bases unmatched to any gene: 7. This CDR3 is CASSLDGAGGSEQFF. CDR3 DNA: TGTGCCAGCAGCTTAGATGGGGCAGGGGGCAGTGAGCAGTTCTTC.

This clone has just one count. This chain joins TRBV9 and TRBJ1-5; TRBD1 is a possible D gene (6 bases). There are 12 residues in the CDR3. V shed 4 bases and J shed 7 bases, with 9 bases lying between them. Germline CDR1 reads SGDLS; CDR2 reads YYNGEE. CDR3 protein: CASSRGAQPQHF. CDR3 in DNA: TGTGCCAGCAGCCGGGGGGCCCAGCCCCAGCATTTT.

The V and J genes are TRBV19 and TRBJ2-5; the D call may be TRBD1 or TRBD2 (6 bases each). V was pared by 5 bases and J by 5 bases, with 21 bases between. The germline V gene encodes CDR1 LNHDA and CDR2 SQIVND (reference sequence). The CDR3 contains 16 residues. The CDR3 here is CASSHISPGGGETQYF. Written as DNA, the CDR3 is TGTGCCAGTAGTCACATCTCCCCCGGGGGCGGGGAGACCCAGTACTTC.

The chain is built from TRBV5-6 and TRBJ2-1, with 9 bases matching TRBD1. Trimming took 3 bases from V and 7 from J; bases not matched to a gene: 11. The CDR3 is 16 residues long. Germline CDR1 is SGHDT and CDR2 is YYEEEE. The CDR3 DNA follows: TGTGCCAGCAGCTCTGGGACAGGGAATATTTGGAATGAGCAGTTCTTC. As protein: CASSSGTGNIWNEQFF.

This chain uses TRBV6-5 with TRBJ2-1, with D perhaps TRBD1 or TRBD2 (6 bases each). The germline V and J ends were trimmed by 5 bases and 2 bases, with 13 bases remaining between them. This CDR3 spans 15 amino acids. From germline, CDR1 is MNHEY and CDR2 SVGAGI. The CDR3 DNA follows: TGTGCCAGCAGTCCAACAGGGAGGACCTACAATGAGCAGTTCTTC. Amino acid sequence: CASSPTGRTYNEQFF.

The chain couples TRBV18 to TRBJ2-7; D is perhaps TRBD2 (7 bases). V lost 6 bases and J lost 2, with 14 bases in between. The CDR3 length is 14 residues. Germline-derived CDR1 and CDR2 are KGHSH and LQKENI. CDR3: CASSTGGLPYEQYF. The CDR3 bases are TGTGCCAGCTCGACCGGGGGGCTCCCCTACGAGCAGTACTTC.

This chain joins TRBV4-1 and TRBJ1-1, with TRBD1 matching over 11 bases. The CDR3 is made up of 16 amino acids. Germline V lookup: CDR1 MGHRA, CDR2 YSYEKL. The V and J ends lost 6 bases and 7 bases, in that order; junction bases with no gene match: 13. This chain's CDR3 is CASRGGTGGKTLEAFF. For the CDR3, the DNA is TGCGCCAGCAGGGGGGGGACAGGGGGGAAAACGCTTGAAGCTTTCTTT.

The CDR3 sequence: CASSIFWDRVLGAEAFF. The CDR3 bases are TGTGCCAGTAGTATTTTCTGGGACAGGGTCTTAGGGGCTGAAGCTTTCTTT. This chain links TRBV19 with TRBJ1-1; 9 bases fit TRBD1. The CDR3 length is 17 residues. Germline V gene sequence: CDR1 LNHDA, CDR2 SQIVND (reference sequence). The J segment lost 6 bases and the V segment lost 3 bases, leaving 14 bases of the junction unmatched.

The chain combines TRBV28 with TRBJ2-4; no definite D call. Trimming cost V 3 bases and J 8 bases, with 8 bases left between them. The CDR3 runs 12 residues. Germline CDR1 and CDR2: MDHEN and SYDVKM. CDR3 amino acids: CASSLNLDIQYF. DNA for the CDR3: TGTGCCAGCAGTTTGAACTTGGACATTCAGTACTTC.

The chain joins TRBV2 to TRBJ1-5; D call uncertain. The V end lost 11 bases, the J end lost 0 bases, and 14 bases lay between the germline ends. The CDR3 has 14 amino acids. CDR1 is SNHLY, CDR2 FYNNEI, per germline. This chain's CDR3 is CASRTDNSNQPQHF. The CDR3 region has the DNA TGTGCCTCCCGGACGGATAATAGCAATCAGCCCCAGCATTTT.

J is TRBJ2-2 and V is TRBV5-5, with D possibly TRBD2 on 6 matching bases. Per the germline V gene, CDR1 is SGHKS and CDR2 is YYEKEE (reference sequence). The CDR3 sequence is 14 residues long. The ends were cut back, 1 base at V and 6 bases at J, with 10 bases in the middle. CDR3: CASSLTGDPGELFF. For the CDR3, the DNA is TGTGCCAGCAGCTTGACGGGGGACCCCGGGGAGCTGTTTTTT.

The chain combines TRBV15 with TRBJ1-1, with D maybe TRBD1 (6 bases). In germline, CDR1 is LNHNV, CDR2 YYDKDF (reference sequence). The V end was cut by 3 bases, the J end by 1 base, with 27 bases between. There are 20 residues in the CDR3. As DNA, the CDR3 is TGTGCCACCAGCAGCCTGGGGACATGGGAGGACACCAGGAGGAACACTGAAGCTTTCTTT. This encodes CATSSLGTWEDTRRNTEAFF.

This clone was seen once. The chain uses TRBV5-4 and TRBJ1-3, with no clear D. This CDR3 contains 14 residues. V lost 10 bases to trimming and J lost 2 bases, with 16 bases between them. From germline, CDR1 is SGHNT and CDR2 YYREEE (reference sequence). This chain's CDR3 is CAVRREPAGNTIYF. DNA of the CDR3: TGTGCCGTACGACGGGAGCCCGCTGGAAACACCATATATTTT.

The chain couples TRBV5-1 to TRBJ1-5; possible D gene TRBD1, 5 bases. CDR3 length equals 15 residues. Germline loops: CDR1 SGHRS, CDR2 YFSETQ. Trimming stripped 0 bases from V and 6 bases from J, with 13 bases between. Written as DNA, the CDR3 is TGCGCCAGCAGCTTGGCGGGGGACTCCCGTCAGCCCCAGCATTTT. Translating gives CASSLAGDSRQPQHF.

This clone was detected a few times. This chain connects TRBV6-1 to TRBJ1-6, with a tentative D call TRBD1 (6 bases). The V gene's germline CDR1 is MNHNS and CDR2 SASEGT. V was clipped by 6 bases and J by 4 bases, with 7 bases between them. The CDR3 covers 13 residues. The CDR3 spells CASSDRYNSPLHF. As DNA, the CDR3 is TGTGCCAGCAGCGACAGGTATAATTCACCCCTCCACTTT.

The CDR3 reads CASPSKGRGGGEQFF. The CDR3 DNA reads as TGTGCCAGCCCATCAAAAGGGCGGGGGGGCGGTGAGCAGTTCTTC. V gene TRBV5-4 combines with J gene TRBJ2-1, with 9 bases that match TRBD2. CDR1 and CDR2 from the germline V gene are SGHNT and YYREEE (reference sequence). This CDR3 spans 15 amino acids. Trimming removed 7 bases from V and 9 bases from J; junction bases left unmatched: 14.